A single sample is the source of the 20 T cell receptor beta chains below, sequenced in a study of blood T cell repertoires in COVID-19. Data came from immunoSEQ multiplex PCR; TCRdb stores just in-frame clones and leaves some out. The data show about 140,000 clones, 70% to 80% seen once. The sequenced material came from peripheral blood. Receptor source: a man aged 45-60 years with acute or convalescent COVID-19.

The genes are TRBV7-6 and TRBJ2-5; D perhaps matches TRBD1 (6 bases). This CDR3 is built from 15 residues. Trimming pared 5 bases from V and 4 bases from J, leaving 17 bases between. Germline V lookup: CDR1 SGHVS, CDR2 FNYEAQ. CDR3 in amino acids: CASSAQGNWGETQYF. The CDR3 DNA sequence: TGTGCCAGCAGCGCCCAGGGGAATTGGGGAGAGACCCAGTACTTC.

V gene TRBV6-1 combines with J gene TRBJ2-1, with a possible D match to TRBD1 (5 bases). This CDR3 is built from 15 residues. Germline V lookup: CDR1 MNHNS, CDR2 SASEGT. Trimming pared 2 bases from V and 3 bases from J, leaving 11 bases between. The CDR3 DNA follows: TGTGCCAGCAGTGAAAGGCCAGGGCTCTACAATGAGCAGTTCTTC. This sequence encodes CASSERPGLYNEQFF.

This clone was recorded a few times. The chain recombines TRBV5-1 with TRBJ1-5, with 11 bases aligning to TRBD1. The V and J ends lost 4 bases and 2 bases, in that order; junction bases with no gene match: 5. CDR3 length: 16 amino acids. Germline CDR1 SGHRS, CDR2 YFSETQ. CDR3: CASSLGTGGRNQPQHF. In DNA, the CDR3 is TGCGCCAGCAGCCTGGGGACAGGGGGACGCAATCAGCCCCAGCATTTT.

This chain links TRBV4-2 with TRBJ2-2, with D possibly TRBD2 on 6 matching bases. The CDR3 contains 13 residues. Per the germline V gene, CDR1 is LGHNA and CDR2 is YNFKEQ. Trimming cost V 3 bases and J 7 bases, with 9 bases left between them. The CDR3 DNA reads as TGTGCCAGCAGCCACTCTAGCGTCGGGGAGCTGTTTTTT. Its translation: CASSHSSVGELFF.

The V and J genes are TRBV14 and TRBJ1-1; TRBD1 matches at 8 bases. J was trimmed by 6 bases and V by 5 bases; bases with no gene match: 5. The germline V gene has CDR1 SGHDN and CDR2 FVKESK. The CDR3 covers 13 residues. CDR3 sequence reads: CASSTNRGSEAFF. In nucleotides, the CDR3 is TGTGCCAGCAGCACGAACAGGGGGTCTGAAGCTTTCTTT.

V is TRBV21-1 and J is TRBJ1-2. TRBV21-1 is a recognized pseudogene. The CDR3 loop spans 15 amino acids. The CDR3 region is CASSKAEGPGYGYTF. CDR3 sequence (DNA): TGTGCCAGCAGCAAAGCGGAGGGTCCAGGCTATGGCTACACCTTC.

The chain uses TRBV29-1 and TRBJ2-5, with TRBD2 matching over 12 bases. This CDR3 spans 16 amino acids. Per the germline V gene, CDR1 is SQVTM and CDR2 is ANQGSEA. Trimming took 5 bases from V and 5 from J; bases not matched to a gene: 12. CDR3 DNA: TGCAGCGTTCGAGCTAGCGGGGGGGCTCTGGGGGAGACCCAGTACTTC. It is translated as CSVRASGGALGETQYF.

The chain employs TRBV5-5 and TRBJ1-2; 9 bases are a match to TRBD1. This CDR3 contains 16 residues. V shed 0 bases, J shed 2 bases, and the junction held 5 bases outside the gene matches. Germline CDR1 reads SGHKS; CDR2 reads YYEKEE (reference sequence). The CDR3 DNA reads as TGTGCCAGCAGCTTGGTGGACAGGGGCTCCAACTATGGCTACACCTTC. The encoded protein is CASSLVDRGSNYGYTF. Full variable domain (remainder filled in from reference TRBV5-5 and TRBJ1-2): DAGVTQSPTHLIKTRGQQVTLRCSPISGHKSVSWYQQVLGQGPQFIFQYYEKEERGRGNFPDRFSARQFPNYSSELNVNALLLGDSALYLCASSLVDRGSNYGYTFGSGTRLTVV.

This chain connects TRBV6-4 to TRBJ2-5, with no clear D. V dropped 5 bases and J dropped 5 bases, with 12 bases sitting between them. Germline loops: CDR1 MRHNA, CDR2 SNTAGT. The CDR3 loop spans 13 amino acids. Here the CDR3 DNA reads TGTGCCAGCAGTTTACTCCGGTGGGAGACCCAGTACTTC. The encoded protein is CASSLLRWETQYF.

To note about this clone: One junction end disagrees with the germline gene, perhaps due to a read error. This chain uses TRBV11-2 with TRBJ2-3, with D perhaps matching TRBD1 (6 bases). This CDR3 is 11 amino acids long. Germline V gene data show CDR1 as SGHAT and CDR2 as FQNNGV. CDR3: CASSLTGTQYF. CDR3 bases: TGTGCCAGCAGCCTGACAGGTACGCAGTATTTT. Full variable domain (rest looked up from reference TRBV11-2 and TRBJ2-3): EAGVAQSPRYKIIEKRQSVAFWCNPISGHATLYWYQQILGQGPKLLIQFQNNGVVDDSQLPKDRFSAERLKGVDSTLKIQPAKLEDSAVYLCASSLTGTQYFGPGTRLTVL.

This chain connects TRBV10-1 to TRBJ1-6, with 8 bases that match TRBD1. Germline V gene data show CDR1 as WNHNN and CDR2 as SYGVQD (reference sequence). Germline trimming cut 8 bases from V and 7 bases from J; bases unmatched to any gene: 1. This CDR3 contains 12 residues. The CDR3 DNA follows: TGCGCCAGCGGACAGGGCAATTCACCCCTCCACTTT. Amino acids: CASGQGNSPLHF.

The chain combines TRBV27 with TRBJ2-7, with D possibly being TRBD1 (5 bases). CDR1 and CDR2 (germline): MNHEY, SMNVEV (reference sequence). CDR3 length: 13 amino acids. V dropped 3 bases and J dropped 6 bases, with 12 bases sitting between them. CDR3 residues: CASSFLGVGEQYF. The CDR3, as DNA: TGTGCCAGCAGTTTCTTAGGGGTCGGCGAGCAGTACTTC.

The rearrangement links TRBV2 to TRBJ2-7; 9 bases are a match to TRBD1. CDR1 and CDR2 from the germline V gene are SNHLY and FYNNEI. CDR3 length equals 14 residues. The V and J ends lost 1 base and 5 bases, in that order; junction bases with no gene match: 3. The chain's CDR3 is CASSEDRGLDEQYF. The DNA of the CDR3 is TGTGCCAGCAGTGAAGACAGGGGGCTAGACGAGCAGTACTTC.

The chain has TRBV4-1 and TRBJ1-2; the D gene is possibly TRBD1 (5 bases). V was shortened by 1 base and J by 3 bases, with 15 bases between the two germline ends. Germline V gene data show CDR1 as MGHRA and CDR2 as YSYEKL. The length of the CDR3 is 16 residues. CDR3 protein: CASSQVLPDSHYGYTF. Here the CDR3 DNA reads TGCGCCAGCAGCCAAGTTCTACCCGACAGCCACTATGGCTACACCTTC.

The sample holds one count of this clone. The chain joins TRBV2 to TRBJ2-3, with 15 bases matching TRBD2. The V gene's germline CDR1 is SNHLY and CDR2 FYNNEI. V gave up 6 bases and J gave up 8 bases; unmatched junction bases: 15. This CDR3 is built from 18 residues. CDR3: CASRTGLAGGHVAGTQYF. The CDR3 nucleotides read TGTGCCAGCAGAACCGGACTAGCGGGGGGGCATGTCGCAGGTACGCAGTATTTT.

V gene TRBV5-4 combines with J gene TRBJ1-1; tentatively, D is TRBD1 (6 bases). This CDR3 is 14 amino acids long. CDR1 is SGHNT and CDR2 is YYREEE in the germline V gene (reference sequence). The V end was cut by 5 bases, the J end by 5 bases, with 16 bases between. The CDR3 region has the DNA TGTGCCAGCAGATATTTTCAGGGGAGAACTGAAGCTTTCTTT. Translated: CASRYFQGRTEAFF.

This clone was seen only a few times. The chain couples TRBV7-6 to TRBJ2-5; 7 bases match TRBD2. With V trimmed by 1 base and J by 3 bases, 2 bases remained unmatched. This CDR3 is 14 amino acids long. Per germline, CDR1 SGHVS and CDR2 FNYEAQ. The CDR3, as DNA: TGTGCCAGCAGCTTAGTTGCGGGGGAAGAGACCCAGTACTTC. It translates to CASSLVAGEETQYF.

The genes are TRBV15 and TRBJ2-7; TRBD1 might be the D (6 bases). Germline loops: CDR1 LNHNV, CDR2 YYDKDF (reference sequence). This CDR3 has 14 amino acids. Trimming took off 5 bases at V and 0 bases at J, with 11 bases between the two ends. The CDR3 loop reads CATSGSRGSYEQYF. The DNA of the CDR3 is TGTGCCACCAGCGGATCCAGGGGCTCCTACGAGCAGTACTTC.

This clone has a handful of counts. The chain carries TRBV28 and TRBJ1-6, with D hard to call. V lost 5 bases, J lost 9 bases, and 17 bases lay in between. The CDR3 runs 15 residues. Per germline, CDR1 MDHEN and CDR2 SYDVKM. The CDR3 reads CASSLARMGSSPLHF. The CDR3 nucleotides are TGTGCCAGCAGTCTAGCCCGGATGGGGAGTTCACCCCTCCACTTT.

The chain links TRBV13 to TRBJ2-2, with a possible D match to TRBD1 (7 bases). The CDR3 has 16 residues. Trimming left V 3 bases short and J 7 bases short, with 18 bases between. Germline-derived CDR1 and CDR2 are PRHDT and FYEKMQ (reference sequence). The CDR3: CASSFSRQGGRGELFF. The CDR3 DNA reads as TGTGCCAGCAGCTTCTCCCGACAGGGAGGTCGCGGGGAGCTGTTTTTT.